The rows below give T cell receptor beta chains drawn from one sample of a study of patients and donors after allogeneic stem cell transplantation. TCRdb fed the RT-PCR reads into MiXCR, producing one record per CDR3 protein. This table holds roughly 940,000 distinct CDR3 sequences, about a sixth found once. Sequencing used blood, either unsorted or a sorted T cell fraction (not recorded which). These receptors originate from a human donor who was either an allogeneic HSCT recipient or a stem cell or donor lymphocyte infusion donor (not recorded which). It is not recorded whose cells these are; they may come from a transplant donor. Each CDR3 is given with its conserved first and last residue. The D gene is left open where the match is weak. Rows may omit the clone size; those that give it use once, few, many or a size class.

d_call: -
clone_size: -
j_call: TRBJ2-5
v_call: TRBV7-9
cdr3_nt: TGTGCCAGCACGGCGGGACCTCAAGAGACCCAGTACTTC
cdr3_aa: CASTAGPQETQYF

d_call: -
clone_size: few
j_call: TRBJ2-1
v_call: TRBV4-3
cdr3_nt: TGCGCCAGCAGCCAAGAGTTTGGATACGAGCAGTTCTTC
cdr3_aa: CASSQEFGYEQFF

d_call: TRBD2
clone_size: few
j_call: TRBJ2-1
v_call: TRBV7-9
cdr3_nt: TGTGCCAGCAGCCATAGTAGGGGTAGCGGGGGGGACAATGAGCAGTTCTTC
cdr3_aa: CASSHSRGSGGDNEQFF

d_call: TRBD1
clone_size: -
j_call: TRBJ1-4
v_call: TRBV5-1
cdr3_nt: TGCGCCAGCAGCTTGAGGGCCATGCAGGGGGCTAATGAAAAACTGTTTTTT
cdr3_aa: CASSLRAMQGANEKLFF

d_call: -
clone_size: -
j_call: TRBJ2-1
v_call: TRBV30
cdr3_nt: TGTGCCTGGAACGAGGCGGGGACAGTGTCCTACAATGAGCAGTTCTTC
cdr3_aa: CAWNEAGTVSYNEQFF

d_call: TRBD2
clone_size: few
j_call: TRBJ2-1
v_call: TRBV5-1
cdr3_nt: TGCGCCAGCAGCTCTCGAGCGGGAGGGCTGGGTGAGCAGTTCTTC
cdr3_aa: CASSSRAGGLGEQFF

d_call: TRBD1
clone_size: few
j_call: TRBJ1-2
v_call: TRBV27
cdr3_nt: TGTGCCAGCGGCCGGGACAGGGTAAAGGCTAACTATGGCTACACCTTC
cdr3_aa: CASGRDRVKANYGYTF

d_call: -
clone_size: -
j_call: TRBJ1-4
v_call: TRBV30
cdr3_nt: TGTGCCTGGAGTGATCCTGGCCCCTGGAATGAAAAACTGTTTTTT
cdr3_aa: CAWSDPGPWNEKLFF

d_call: -
clone_size: -
j_call: TRBJ2-5
v_call: TRBV7-7
cdr3_nt: TGTGCTAGCAGCCGCACTACGTACCAAGAGACCCAGTACTTC
cdr3_aa: CASSRTTYQETQYF

d_call: TRBD2
clone_size: -
j_call: TRBJ2-5
v_call: TRBV6-5
cdr3_nt: TGTGCCAGCAGTTACTCGGGACTAGTCCAAGAGACCCAGTACTTC
cdr3_aa: CASSYSGLVQETQYF

d_call: -
clone_size: -
j_call: TRBJ1-1
v_call: TRBV6-5
cdr3_nt: TGTGCCAGCAGTTACTATCCGGGTTACACTGAAGCTTTCTTT
cdr3_aa: CASSYYPGYTEAFF

d_call: TRBD1
clone_size: -
j_call: TRBJ2-1
v_call: TRBV4-3
cdr3_nt: TGCGCCAGCAGCCAAGAGGGACAGGGTTCGCACAATGAGCAGTTCTTC
cdr3_aa: CASSQEGQGSHNEQFF

d_call: -
clone_size: few
j_call: TRBJ2-7
v_call: TRBV12-3/TRBV12-4
cdr3_nt: TGTGCCAGCAGTTTCCCCCCTACACGTGCCTCCTACGAGCAGTACTTC
cdr3_aa: CASSFPPTRASYEQYF

d_call: -
clone_size: -
j_call: TRBJ2-5
v_call: TRBV12-3/TRBV12-4
cdr3_nt: TGTGCCAGCAGTGTTGCACAACCACAAGAGACCCAGTACTTC
cdr3_aa: CASSVAQPQETQYF

d_call: -
clone_size: few
j_call: TRBJ2-7
v_call: TRBV4-1
cdr3_nt: TGCGCCAGCAGCCAAGTAGGGGGGGGAGCCTACGAGCAGTACTTC
cdr3_aa: CASSQVGGGAYEQYF

d_call: TRBD1
clone_size: -
j_call: TRBJ1-3
v_call: TRBV12-3/TRBV12-4
cdr3_nt: TGTGCCAGCAGCCATTACCAACGCCCTCAAGACAGGGGGCCTGGAAACACCATATATTTT
cdr3_aa: CASSHYQRPQDRGPGNTIYF

d_call: -
clone_size: -
j_call: TRBJ2-5
v_call: TRBV11-1
cdr3_nt: TGTGCCAGCAGCTTAAAACTCGATGAACGCTATTTCCAAGAGACCCAGTACTTC
cdr3_aa: CASSLKLDERYFQETQYF

d_call: -
clone_size: -
j_call: TRBJ1-2
v_call: TRBV20-1
cdr3_nt: TGCAGTGCTAGTCTACCAGGGAACTATGGCTACACCTTC
cdr3_aa: CSASLPGNYGYTF

d_call: -
clone_size: -
j_call: TRBJ1-5
v_call: TRBV12-3/TRBV12-4
cdr3_nt: TGTGCCAGCAGCTCTGACAGTGACTTTAGCAATCAGCCCCAGCATTTT
cdr3_aa: CASSSDSDFSNQPQHF

d_call: -
clone_size: -
j_call: TRBJ1-2
v_call: TRBV7-9
cdr3_nt: TGTGCCAGCAGCTTTGCGGAACAGAGATCTAACTATGGCTACACCTTC
cdr3_aa: CASSFAEQRSNYGYTF

d_call: -
clone_size: -
j_call: TRBJ2-5
v_call: TRBV6-5
cdr3_nt: TGTGCCAGCAGTTTTACCCAGCTGGTCGGGCAAGAGACCCAGTACTTC
cdr3_aa: CASSFTQLVGQETQYF

d_call: TRBD2
clone_size: -
j_call: TRBJ2-4
v_call: TRBV4-1
cdr3_nt: TGCGCCAGCAGCCAAGGAGAGATTACTAGCGGGAACATTCAGTACTTC
cdr3_aa: CASSQGEITSGNIQYF

d_call: -
clone_size: few
j_call: TRBJ2-1
v_call: TRBV15
cdr3_nt: TGTGCCACCAGCCTATTGAATGAGCAGTTCTTC
cdr3_aa: CATSLLNEQFF

d_call: -
clone_size: many
j_call: TRBJ2-1
v_call: TRBV5-1
cdr3_nt: TGCGCCAGCAGTCCCGAATCCTACAATGAGCAGTTCTTC
cdr3_aa: CASSPESYNEQFF

d_call: TRBD2
clone_size: few
j_call: TRBJ2-5
v_call: TRBV7-9
cdr3_nt: TGTGCCAGCAGTCGGCCGGCTAGCGGGCGGGAGACCCAGTACTTC
cdr3_aa: CASSRPASGRETQYF

d_call: -
clone_size: -
j_call: TRBJ1-2
v_call: TRBV29-1
cdr3_nt: TGCAGCGTTCTCCGACCGACAGCGTCTAACTATGGCTACACCTTC
cdr3_aa: CSVLRPTASNYGYTF

d_call: -
clone_size: -
j_call: TRBJ2-5
v_call: TRBV6-5
cdr3_nt: TGTGCCAGTACGGAGACCCAGTACTTC
cdr3_aa: CASTETQYF

d_call: -
clone_size: few
j_call: TRBJ2-1
v_call: TRBV12-5
cdr3_nt: TGTGCTAGTGGTTTGGGGAGTGGGGAGCAGTTCTTC
cdr3_aa: CASGLGSGEQFF

d_call: TRBD2
clone_size: few
j_call: TRBJ2-1
v_call: TRBV20-1
cdr3_nt: TGCAGTGCTAGGCCCCCCGGGACTATAAACTACAATGAGCAGTTCTTC
cdr3_aa: CSARPPGTINYNEQFF

d_call: TRBD2
clone_size: -
j_call: TRBJ2-7
v_call: TRBV5-1
cdr3_nt: TGCGCCAGCAGCTTCGGGGGGGGCGCCGAGCAGTACTTC
cdr3_aa: CASSFGGGAEQYF

d_call: -
clone_size: many
j_call: TRBJ1-1
v_call: TRBV20-1
cdr3_nt: TGCAGTGCTACCTCAGGGAACACTGAAGCTTTCTTT
cdr3_aa: CSATSGNTEAFF

d_call: -
clone_size: many
j_call: TRBJ2-3
v_call: TRBV29-1
cdr3_nt: TGCAGCGCCCTGAGGGGGGGCTTTACAGATACGCAGTATTTT
cdr3_aa: CSALRGGFTDTQYF

d_call: -
clone_size: -
j_call: TRBJ1-6
v_call: TRBV4-3
cdr3_nt: TGCGCCAGCAGCCAAGAAATCCGGGAGGATTCACCCCTCCACTTT
cdr3_aa: CASSQEIREDSPLHF

d_call: TRBD1
clone_size: few
j_call: TRBJ2-5
v_call: TRBV24-1
cdr3_nt: TGTGCCACCAGTGATCCCGGACAGGGAGCCGGGGAGACCCAGTACTTC
cdr3_aa: CATSDPGQGAGETQYF

d_call: -
clone_size: few
j_call: TRBJ1-6
v_call: TRBV7-9
cdr3_nt: TGTGCCAGCAGCATGGAGCCGGGGGTCTCACCCCTCCACTTT
cdr3_aa: CASSMEPGVSPLHF

d_call: -
clone_size: -
j_call: TRBJ1-6
v_call: TRBV18
cdr3_nt: TGTGCCAGCTCACCGAGACTGGACAGACGAGGTCCGGATTCACCCCTCCACTTT
cdr3_aa: CASSPRLDRRGPDSPLHF